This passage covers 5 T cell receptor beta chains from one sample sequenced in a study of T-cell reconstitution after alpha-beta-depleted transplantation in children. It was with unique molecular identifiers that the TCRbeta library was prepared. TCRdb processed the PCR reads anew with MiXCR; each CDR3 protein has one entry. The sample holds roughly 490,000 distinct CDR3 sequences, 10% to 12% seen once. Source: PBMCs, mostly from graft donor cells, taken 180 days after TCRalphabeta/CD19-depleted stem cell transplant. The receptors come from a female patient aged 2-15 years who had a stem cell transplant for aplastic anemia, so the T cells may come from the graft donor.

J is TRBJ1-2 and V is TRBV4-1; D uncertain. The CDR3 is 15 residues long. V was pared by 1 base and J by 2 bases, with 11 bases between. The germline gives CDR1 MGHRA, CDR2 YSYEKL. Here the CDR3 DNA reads TGCGCCAGCAGCCAAGGGAGGGCTCTCAACTATGGCTACACCTTC. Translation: CASSQGRALNYGYTF.

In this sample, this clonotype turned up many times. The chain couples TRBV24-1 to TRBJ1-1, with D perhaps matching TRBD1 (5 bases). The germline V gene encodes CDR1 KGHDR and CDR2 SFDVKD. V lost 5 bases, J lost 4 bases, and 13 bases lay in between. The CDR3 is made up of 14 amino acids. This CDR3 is CATSGDGGSTEAFF. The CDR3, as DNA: TGTGCCACCAGTGGCGACGGGGGGTCCACTGAAGCTTTCTTT.

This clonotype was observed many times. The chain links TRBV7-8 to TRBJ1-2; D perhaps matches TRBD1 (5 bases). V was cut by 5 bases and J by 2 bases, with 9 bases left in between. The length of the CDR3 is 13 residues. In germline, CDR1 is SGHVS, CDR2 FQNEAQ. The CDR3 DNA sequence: TGTGCCAGCAGCACCAGGGACAACTATGGCTACACCTTC. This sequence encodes CASSTRDNYGYTF.

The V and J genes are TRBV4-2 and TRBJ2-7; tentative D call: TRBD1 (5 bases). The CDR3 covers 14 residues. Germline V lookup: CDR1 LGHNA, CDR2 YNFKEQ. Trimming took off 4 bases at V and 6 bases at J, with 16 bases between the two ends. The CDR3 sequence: CASSRTLWGGEQYV. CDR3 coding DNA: TGTGCCAGCAGCCGGACCCTGTGGGGCGGCGAGCAGTACGTC.

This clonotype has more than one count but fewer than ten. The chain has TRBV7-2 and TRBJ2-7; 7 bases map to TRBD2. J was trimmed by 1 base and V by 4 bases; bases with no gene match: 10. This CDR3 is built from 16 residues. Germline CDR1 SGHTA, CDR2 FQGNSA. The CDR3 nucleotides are TGTGCCAGCAGCTCCCGGGAGCGGGATGGGTCCTACGAGCAGTACTTC. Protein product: CASSSRERDGSYEQYF.